Below are 13 T cell receptor beta chains sequenced from a single sample in a study of blood T cell repertoires in COVID-19. Sequencing was performed with immunoSEQ multiplex PCR; in TCRdb, only in-frame clones are kept and a portion is missing. The repertoire consists of under 250,000 clones, with about 91% occurring once and the leading ten covering around 6.5%. Sample: peripheral blood. All receptors derive from a woman in her thirties with COVID-19, enrolled during active disease.

This chain links TRBV27 with TRBJ2-5, with 9 bases fitting TRBD1. The germline V gene encodes CDR1 MNHEY and CDR2 SMNVEV (reference sequence). This CDR3 spans 13 amino acids. Trimming cost V 2 bases and J 13 bases; bases outside gene matches: 8. Here the CDR3 DNA reads TGTGCCAGCAGTTTAAAGCCGGACAGGGGTCCGTACTTC. Translating it yields CASSLKPDRGPYF.

The CDR3 DNA is TGTGCCAGCAGCCGAGCCCAGGGGGCCTGGGGTTGCTGCACCTACGAGCAGTACGTC. Residues: CASSRAQGAWGCCTYEQYV. V gene TRBV3-1 (or the pseudogene TRBV3-2) combines with J gene TRBJ2-7; 8 nucleotides align to TRBD1. CDR3 length equals 19 residues. The V segment lost 4 bases and the J segment 2 bases; nucleotides outside the gene matches: 19. The V gene's germline CDR1 is LGHDT and CDR2 YNNKEL (reference sequence).

This clone was detected only once. The J gene is TRBJ1-5, the V gene TRBV19; 7 bases align to TRBD1. J lost 11 bases, V lost 10 bases, and 17 bases had no gene match. This CDR3 comprises 14 residues. Germline loops: CDR1 LNHDA, CDR2 SQIVND (reference sequence). Written as DNA, the CDR3 is TGTGCCACCAGTATAGGGGACAGTCGGACTGCCCAGCATTTT. This encodes CATSIGDSRTAQHF.

The chain joins TRBV7-9 to TRBJ1-3, with 7 bases that match TRBD1. CDR1 SEHNR and CDR2 FQNEAQ come from the germline V gene (reference sequence). The length of the CDR3 is 16 residues. With V trimmed by 7 bases and J by 0 bases, 9 bases remained unmatched. Here the CDR3 DNA reads TGTGCCAGCAACGCCGGGACAGAGCTCTCTGGAAACACCATATATTTT. This sequence encodes CASNAGTELSGNTIYF. Full variable domain (missing parts from reference TRBV7-9 and TRBJ1-3): DTGVSQNPRHKITKRGQNVTFRCDPISEHNRLYWYRQTLGQGPEFLTYFQNEAQLEKSRLLSDRFSAERPKGSFSTLEIQRTEQGDSAMYLCASNAGTELSGNTIYFGEGSWLTVV.

The gene calls are TRBV19 and TRBJ2-2; TRBD1 might be the D (6 bases). V was cut by 3 bases and J by 6 bases, with 11 bases left in between. Germline CDR1 reads LNHDA; CDR2 reads SQIVND (reference sequence). The CDR3 has 14 residues. The CDR3 sequence: CASSIAGAPGELFF. The CDR3 region has the DNA TGTGCCAGTAGTATCGCAGGGGCTCCCGGGGAGCTGTTTTTT.

The chain couples TRBV9 to TRBJ2-3; 9 bases line up with TRBD1. The V segment lost 4 bases and the J segment 0 bases; nucleotides outside the gene matches: 9. The CDR3 length is 17 residues. Germline V gives CDR1 SGDLS, CDR2 YYNGEE. The CDR3 is CASSRTGEVKSTDTQYF. The CDR3 bases are TGTGCCAGCAGCAGGACAGGGGAGGTGAAGAGCACAGATACGCAGTATTTT.

The rearrangement uses TRBV3-1 (or the pseudogene TRBV3-2) and TRBJ1-3; 9 bases are shared with TRBD1. This CDR3 spans 14 amino acids. Germline V lookup: CDR1 LGHDT, CDR2 YNNKEL (reference sequence). V shed 4 bases and J 8 bases; nucleotides not matched to a gene: 6. The CDR3 nucleotides are TGTGCCAGCAGCCTACGGACAGGGGAAGACACCATATATTTT. Encoded protein: CASSLRTGEDTIYF.

V and J are TRBV5-6 and TRBJ2-1; the match to TRBD2 covers 10 bases. Trimming removed 4 bases from V and 2 bases from J; junction bases left unmatched: 3. Germline CDR1 and CDR2: SGHDT and YYEEEE. There are 15 residues in the CDR3. DNA for the CDR3: TGTGCCAGCAGCCCTAGCGGGAGCCCCTACAATGAGCAGTTCTTC. Amino acids: CASSPSGSPYNEQFF. The full variable domain, its missing parts supplied by reference TRBV5-6 and TRBJ2-1, is DAGVTQSPTHLIKTRGQQVTLRCSPKSGHDTVSWYQQALGQGPQFIFQYYEEEERQRGNFPDRFSGHQFPNYSSELNVNALLLGDSALYLCASSPSGSPYNEQFFGPGTRLTVL.

The chain has TRBV28 and TRBJ1-4; D perhaps matches TRBD1 (6 bases). Germline loops: CDR1 MDHEN, CDR2 SYDVKM. V lost 5 bases, J lost 2 bases, and 15 bases lay in between. The CDR3 has 16 residues. Here the CDR3 reads CASSLLGGRTNEKLFF. The CDR3 coding sequence is TGTGCCAGCAGTCTGCTGGGGGGGCGGACTAATGAAAAACTGTTTTTT.

The J gene is TRBJ1-6, the V gene TRBV28; a weak D match, TRBD1 (6 bases). The CDR3 covers 18 residues. V was clipped by 6 bases and J by 0 bases, with 18 bases between them. Germline values: CDR1 MDHEN, CDR2 SYDVKM. This chain's CDR3 is CASRSTGSTYSYNSPLHF. The CDR3 DNA is TGTGCCAGCAGGTCCACAGGGTCGACATACTCCTATAATTCACCCCTCCACTTT.

The rearrangement joins TRBV6-4 to TRBJ2-2; 8 nucleotides match TRBD1. This CDR3 spans 14 amino acids. V lost 7 bases, J lost 0 bases, and 1 base stayed unmatched. Germline V gene data show CDR1 as MRHNA and CDR2 as SNTAGT. The CDR3 here is CASKQGANTGELFF. CDR3 nucleotides: TGTGCCAGCAAACAGGGGGCGAACACCGGGGAGCTGTTTTTT.

The CDR3 is CASSQSGTGANYGYTF. In DNA form, the CDR3 reads TGTGCCAGCAGCCAATCCGGGACAGGGGCTAACTATGGCTACACCTTC. The rearrangement joins TRBV3-1 (or the pseudogene TRBV3-2) to TRBJ1-2; 10 bases match TRBD1. V was pared by 2 bases and J by 0 bases, with 3 bases of the junction left unmatched. CDR1 and CDR2 from the germline V gene are LGHDT and YNNKEL (reference sequence). The CDR3 covers 16 residues.

The V gene is TRBV25-1, the J gene TRBJ2-1; TRBD1 matches 8 bases. Germline lookup yields CDR1 MGHDK and CDR2 SYGVNS. J gave up 6 bases and V 1 base, and 5 bases lay outside the gene matches. This CDR3 contains 15 residues. CDR3 protein: CASSESTGESNEQFF. The CDR3, as DNA: TGTGCCAGCAGTGAATCGACAGGGGAAAGCAATGAGCAGTTCTTC.